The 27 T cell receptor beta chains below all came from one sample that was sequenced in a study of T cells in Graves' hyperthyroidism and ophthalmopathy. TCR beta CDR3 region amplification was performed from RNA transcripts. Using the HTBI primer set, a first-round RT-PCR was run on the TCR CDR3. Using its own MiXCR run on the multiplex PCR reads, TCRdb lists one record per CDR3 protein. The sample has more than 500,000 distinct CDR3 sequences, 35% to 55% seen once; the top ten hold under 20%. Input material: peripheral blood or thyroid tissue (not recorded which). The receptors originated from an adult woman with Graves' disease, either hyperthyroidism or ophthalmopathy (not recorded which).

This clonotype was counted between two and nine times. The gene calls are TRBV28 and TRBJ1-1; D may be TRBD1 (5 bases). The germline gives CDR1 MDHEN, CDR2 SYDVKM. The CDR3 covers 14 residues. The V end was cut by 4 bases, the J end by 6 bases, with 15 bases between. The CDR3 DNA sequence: TGTGCCAGCAGTTGGCCCGAGGGGCAGGCTGAAGCTTTCTTT. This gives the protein CASSWPEGQAEAFF. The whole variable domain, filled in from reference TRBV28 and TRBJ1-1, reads DVKVTQSSRYLVKRTGEKVFLECVQDMDHENMFWYRQDPGLGLRLIYFSYDVKMKEKGDIPEGYSVSREKKERFSLILESASTNQTSMYLCASSWPEGQAEAFFGQGTRLTVV.

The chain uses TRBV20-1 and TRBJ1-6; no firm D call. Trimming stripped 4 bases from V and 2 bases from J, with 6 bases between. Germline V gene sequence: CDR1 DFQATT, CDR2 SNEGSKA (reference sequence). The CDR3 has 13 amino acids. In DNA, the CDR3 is TGCAGTGCTAAAGGGCCCTATAATTCACCCCTCCACTTT. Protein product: CSAKGPYNSPLHF.

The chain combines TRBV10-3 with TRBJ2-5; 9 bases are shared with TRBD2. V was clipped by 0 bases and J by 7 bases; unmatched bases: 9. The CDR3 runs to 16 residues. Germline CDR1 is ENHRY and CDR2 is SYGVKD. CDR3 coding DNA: TGTGCCATCAGTGAGTCCTCTGCTAGCGGGGACGGGACCCAGTACTTC. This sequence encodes CAISESSASGDGTQYF.

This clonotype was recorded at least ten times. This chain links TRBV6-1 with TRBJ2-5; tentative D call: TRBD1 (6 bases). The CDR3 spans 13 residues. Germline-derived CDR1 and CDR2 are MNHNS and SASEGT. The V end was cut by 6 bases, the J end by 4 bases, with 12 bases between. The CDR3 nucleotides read TGTGCCAGCAGGGAAACAGGGTCAGAGACCCAGTACTTC. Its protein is CASRETGSETQYF.

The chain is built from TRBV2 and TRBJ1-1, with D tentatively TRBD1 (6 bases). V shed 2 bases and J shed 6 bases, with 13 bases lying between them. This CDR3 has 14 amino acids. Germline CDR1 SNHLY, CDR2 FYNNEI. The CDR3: CASSEIGGISEAFF. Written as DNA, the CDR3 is TGTGCCAGCAGTGAAATTGGGGGCATATCTGAAGCTTTCTTT.

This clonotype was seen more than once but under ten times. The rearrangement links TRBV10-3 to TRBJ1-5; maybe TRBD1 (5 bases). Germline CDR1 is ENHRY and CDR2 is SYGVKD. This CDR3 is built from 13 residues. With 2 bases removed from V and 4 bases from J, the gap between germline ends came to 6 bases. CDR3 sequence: CAISEAGNQPQHF. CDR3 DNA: TGTGCCATCAGTGAGGCAGGGAATCAGCCCCAGCATTTT.

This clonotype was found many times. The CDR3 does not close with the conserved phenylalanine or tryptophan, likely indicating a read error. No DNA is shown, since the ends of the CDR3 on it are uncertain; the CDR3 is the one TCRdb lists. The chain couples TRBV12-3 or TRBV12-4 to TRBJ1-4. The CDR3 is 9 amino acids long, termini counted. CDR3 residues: CASSFSSVP.

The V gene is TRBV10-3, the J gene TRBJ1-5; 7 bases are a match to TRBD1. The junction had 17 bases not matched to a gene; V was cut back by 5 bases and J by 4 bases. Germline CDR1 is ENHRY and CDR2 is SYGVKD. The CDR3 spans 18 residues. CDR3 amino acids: CAISSVGGTVGVNQPQHF. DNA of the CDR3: TGTGCCATCAGTTCGGTAGGGGGCACAGTTGGCGTTAATCAGCCCCAGCATTTT.

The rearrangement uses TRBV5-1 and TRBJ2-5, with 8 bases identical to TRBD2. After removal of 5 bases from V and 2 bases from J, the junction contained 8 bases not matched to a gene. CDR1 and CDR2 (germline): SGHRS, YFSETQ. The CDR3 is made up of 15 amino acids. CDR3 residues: CASSIGSGRQETQYF. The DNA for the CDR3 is TGCGCCAGCAGTATTGGAAGCGGGAGACAAGAGACCCAGTACTTC.

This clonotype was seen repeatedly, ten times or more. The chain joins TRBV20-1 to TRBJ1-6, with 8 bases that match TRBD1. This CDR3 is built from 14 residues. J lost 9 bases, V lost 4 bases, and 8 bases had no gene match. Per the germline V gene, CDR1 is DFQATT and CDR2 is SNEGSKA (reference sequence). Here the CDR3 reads CSATPDREASPLHF. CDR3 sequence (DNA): TGCAGTGCTACCCCGGACAGGGAAGCTTCACCCCTCCACTTT.

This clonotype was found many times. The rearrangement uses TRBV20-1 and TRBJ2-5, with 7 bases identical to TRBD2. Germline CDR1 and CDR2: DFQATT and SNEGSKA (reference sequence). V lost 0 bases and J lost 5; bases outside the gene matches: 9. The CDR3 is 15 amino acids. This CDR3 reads CSARDRSRGGETQYF. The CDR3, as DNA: TGCAGTGCTAGAGATCGTTCGCGGGGAGGGGAGACCCAGTACTTC.

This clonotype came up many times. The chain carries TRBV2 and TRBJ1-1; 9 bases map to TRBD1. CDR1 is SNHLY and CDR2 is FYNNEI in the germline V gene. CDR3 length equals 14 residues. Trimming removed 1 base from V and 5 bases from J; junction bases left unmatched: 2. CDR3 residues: CASSEEGQGTEAFF. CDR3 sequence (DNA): TGTGCCAGCAGTGAAGAGGGACAGGGAACTGAAGCTTTCTTT.

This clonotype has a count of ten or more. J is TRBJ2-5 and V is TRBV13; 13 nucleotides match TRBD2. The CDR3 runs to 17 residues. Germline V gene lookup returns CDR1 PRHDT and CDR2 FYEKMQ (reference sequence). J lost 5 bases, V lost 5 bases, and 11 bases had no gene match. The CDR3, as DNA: TGTGCCAGCAGCCCCGAGGGACTAGCGGGAAGGCGGGAGACCCAGTACTTC. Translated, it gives CASSPEGLAGRRETQYF.

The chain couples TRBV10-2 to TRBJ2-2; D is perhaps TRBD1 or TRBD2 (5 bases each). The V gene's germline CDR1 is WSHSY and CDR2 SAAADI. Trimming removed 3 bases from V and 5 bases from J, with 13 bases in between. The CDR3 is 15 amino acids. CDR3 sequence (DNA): TGCGCCAGCAGTGAACACGCTGAGGGGACCGGGGAGCTGTTTTTT. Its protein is CASSEHAEGTGELFF.

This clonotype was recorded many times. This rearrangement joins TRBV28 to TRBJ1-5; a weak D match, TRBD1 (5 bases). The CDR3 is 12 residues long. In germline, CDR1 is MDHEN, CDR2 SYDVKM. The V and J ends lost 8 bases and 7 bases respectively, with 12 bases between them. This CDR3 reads CASLLGGQPQHF. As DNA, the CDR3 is TGTGCCAGCCTCTTGGGGGGGCAGCCCCAGCATTTT.

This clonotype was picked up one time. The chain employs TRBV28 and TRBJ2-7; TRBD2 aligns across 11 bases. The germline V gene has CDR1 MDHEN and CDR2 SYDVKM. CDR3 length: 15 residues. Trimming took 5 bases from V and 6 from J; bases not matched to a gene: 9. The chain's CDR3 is CASSLVLAGDGEQYF. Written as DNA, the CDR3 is TGTGCCAGCAGTCTCGTACTAGCGGGAGACGGCGAGCAGTACTTC.

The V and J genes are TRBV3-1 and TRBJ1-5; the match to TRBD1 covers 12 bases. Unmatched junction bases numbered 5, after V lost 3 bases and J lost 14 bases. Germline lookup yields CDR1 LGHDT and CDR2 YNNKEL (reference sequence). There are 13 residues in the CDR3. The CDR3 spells CASSQGQGAYEHF. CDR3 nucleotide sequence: TGTGCCAGCAGCCAGGGACAGGGGGCGTACGAGCATTTT. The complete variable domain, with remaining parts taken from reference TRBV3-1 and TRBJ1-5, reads DTAVSQTPKYLVTQMGNDKSIKCEQNLGHDTMYWYKQDSKKFLKIMFSYNNKELIINETVPNRFSPKSPDKAHLNLHINSLELGDSAVYFCASSQGQGAYEHFGDGTRLSIL.

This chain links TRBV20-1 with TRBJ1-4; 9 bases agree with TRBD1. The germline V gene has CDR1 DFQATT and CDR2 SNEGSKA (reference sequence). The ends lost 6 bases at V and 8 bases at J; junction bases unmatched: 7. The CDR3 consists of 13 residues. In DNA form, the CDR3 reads TGCAGTGCAAACCCCGGGACAGGGGAAAAACTGTTTTTT. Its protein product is CSANPGTGEKLFF.

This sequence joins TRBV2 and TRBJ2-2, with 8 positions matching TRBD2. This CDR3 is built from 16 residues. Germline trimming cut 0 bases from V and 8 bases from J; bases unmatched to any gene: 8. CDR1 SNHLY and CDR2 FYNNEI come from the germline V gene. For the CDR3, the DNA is TGTGCCAGCAGTGAAGCGCTGGCGGGAGGCTGGGGGGAGCTGTTTTTT. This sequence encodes CASSEALAGGWGELFF.

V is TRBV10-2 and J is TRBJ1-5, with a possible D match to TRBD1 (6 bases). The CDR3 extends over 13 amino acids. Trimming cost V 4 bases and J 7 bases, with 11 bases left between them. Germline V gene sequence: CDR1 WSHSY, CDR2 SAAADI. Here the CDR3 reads CASSVGTSQPQHF. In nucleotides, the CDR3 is TGCGCCAGCAGTGTAGGGACAAGCCAGCCCCAGCATTTT.

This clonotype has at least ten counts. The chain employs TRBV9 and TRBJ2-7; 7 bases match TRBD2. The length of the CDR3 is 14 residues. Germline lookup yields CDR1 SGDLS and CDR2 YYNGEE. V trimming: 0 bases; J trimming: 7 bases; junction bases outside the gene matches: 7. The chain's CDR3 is CASSVEPAGREQYF. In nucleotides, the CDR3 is TGTGCCAGCAGCGTAGAGCCAGCGGGAAGGGAGCAGTACTTC. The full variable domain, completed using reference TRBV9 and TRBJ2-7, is DSGVTQTPKHLITATGQRVTLRCSPRSGDLSVYWYQQSLDQGLQFLIQYYNGEERAKGNILERFSAQQFPDLHSELNLSSLELGDSALYFCASSVEPAGREQYFGPGTRLTVT.

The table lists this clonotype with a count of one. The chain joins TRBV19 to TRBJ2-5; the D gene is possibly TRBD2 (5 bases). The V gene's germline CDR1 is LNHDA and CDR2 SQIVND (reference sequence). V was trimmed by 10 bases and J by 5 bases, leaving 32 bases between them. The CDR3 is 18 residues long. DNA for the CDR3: TGTGCCACCAGCAGAGGAAGGCCTAGCTTGGAGGTTACGGAGACCCAGTACTTC. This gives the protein CATSRGRPSLEVTETQYF.

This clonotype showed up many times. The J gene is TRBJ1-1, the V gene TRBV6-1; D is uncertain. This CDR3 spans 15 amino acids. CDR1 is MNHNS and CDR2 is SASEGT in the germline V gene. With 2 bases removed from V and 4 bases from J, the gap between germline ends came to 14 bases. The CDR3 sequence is CASSESARWATEAFF. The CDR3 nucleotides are TGTGCCAGCAGTGAAAGCGCGCGGTGGGCCACTGAAGCTTTCTTT.

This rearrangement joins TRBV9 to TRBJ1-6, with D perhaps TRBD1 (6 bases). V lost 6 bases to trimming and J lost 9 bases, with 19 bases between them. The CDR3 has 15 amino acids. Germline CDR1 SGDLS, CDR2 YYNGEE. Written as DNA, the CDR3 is TGTGCCAGCACCGCGGGACAAACATTGGGTTCACCCCTCCACTTT. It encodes CASTAGQTLGSPLHF.

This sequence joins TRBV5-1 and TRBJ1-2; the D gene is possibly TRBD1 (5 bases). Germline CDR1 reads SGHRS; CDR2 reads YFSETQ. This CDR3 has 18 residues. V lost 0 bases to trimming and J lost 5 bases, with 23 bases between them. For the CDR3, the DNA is TGCGCCAGCAGCTTGGGGAACCGAGAAGGGGTTGTTTCGTATGGCTACACCTTC. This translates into CASSLGNREGVVSYGYTF.

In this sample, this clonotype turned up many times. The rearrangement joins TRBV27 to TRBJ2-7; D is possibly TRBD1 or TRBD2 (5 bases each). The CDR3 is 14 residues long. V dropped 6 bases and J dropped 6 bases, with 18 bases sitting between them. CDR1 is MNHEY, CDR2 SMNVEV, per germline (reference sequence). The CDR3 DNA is TGTGCCAGCAGCCGCCTTGGGACCCAGTTCGAGCAGTACTTC. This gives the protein CASSRLGTQFEQYF.

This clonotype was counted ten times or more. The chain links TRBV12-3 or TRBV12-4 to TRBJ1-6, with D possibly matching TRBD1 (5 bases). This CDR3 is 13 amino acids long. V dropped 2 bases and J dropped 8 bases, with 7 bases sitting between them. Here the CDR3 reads CASSLLGDSPLHF. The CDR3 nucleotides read TGTGCCAGCAGTTTACTAGGGGATTCACCCCTCCACTTT.